This TCR beta chain was sequenced in a study of cytomegalovirus exposure and HLA in healthy donors. Comment on this clone: The antigen is unknown.

Study findings and constraints: When the data were analyzed later, several of the most significant clusters appeared to be linked to common viral pathogens.

This cohort consisted of healthy bone marrow donors. Vbeta (60) and Jbeta (13) primers were used in the PCR. Produced via immunoSEQ multiplex PCR; TCRdb's table is partial and in-frame only. The sample lists over 150,000 clones, approximately 72% occurring once. The sequencing sample was made of PBMCs. The TCR was taken from a man aged 50-59 years in good health and CMV-seronegative.

The CDR3 is CASSQEGAGLSQETQYF. CDR3 coding DNA: TGCGCCAGCAGCCAAGAAGGGGCAGGGCTTAGCCAAGAGACCCAGTACTTC. The J gene is TRBJ2-5, the V gene TRBV4-1; tentatively, D is TRBD1 (5 bases). The CDR3 totals 17 residues. From germline, CDR1 is MGHRA and CDR2 YSYEKL. V shed 0 bases and J shed 1 base, with 15 bases lying between them.